Given below is one T cell receptor (beta chain) in context. The sample originates from a study of cytomegalovirus exposure and HLA in healthy donors. The PCR had 60 Vbeta and 13 Jbeta primers. TCRdb's table, derived via immunoSEQ multiplex PCR, lists solely in-frame clones and lacks some. Here the sample spans 150,000 to 200,000 clones, 68% being singletons. The CDR3 is 14 amino acids. With 6 bases clipped from V and 3 bases from J, the junction kept 2 bases outside the gene matches. Looked up from germline, CDR1 is SNHLY and CDR2 is FYNNEI. The chain combines TRBV2 with TRBJ1-6; 7 bases align to TRBD1. The source is a middle-aged woman in good health and CMV-seropositive. The sequencing sample was made of PBMCs. CDR3 residues: CASRWDSYNSPLHF. The DNA for the CDR3 is TGTGCCAGCAGATGGGACAGCTATAATTCACCCCTCCACTTT.